Listed here are 28 T cell receptor beta chains from one sample, sequenced in a study of blood T cell repertoires in COVID-19. This table comes from immunoSEQ multiplex PCR, and its TCRdb copy is limited to in-frame clones, with some not included. In the table there are more than 130,000 clones, about 80% of which are singletons. The source material was peripheral blood. These receptor sequences come from a human donor in a cohort sampled during active COVID-19.

The rearrangement joins TRBV13 to TRBJ1-3; 7 bases agree with TRBD1. V lost 3 bases to trimming and J lost 0 bases; unmatched junction nucleotides: 5. There are 16 residues in the CDR3. Germline V CDR1 and CDR2: PRHDT, FYEKMQ (reference sequence). The CDR3: CASSFEQGTSGNTIYF. The CDR3, as DNA: TGTGCCAGCAGCTTCGAACAGGGGACCTCTGGAAACACCATATATTTT.

This clone turned up a few times. The V call is TRBV20-1, the J call TRBJ1-3; no firm D call. Trimming took off 6 bases at V and 2 bases at J, with 11 bases between the two ends. Germline values: CDR1 DFQATT, CDR2 SNEGSKA (reference sequence). The CDR3 is 13 residues long. CDR3 nucleotide sequence: TGCAGTGCCAGTCCCTTCGCTGGAAACACCATATATTTT. Amino acids: CSASPFAGNTIYF.

The J gene is TRBJ1-3, the V gene TRBV3-1 (or the pseudogene TRBV3-2); 8 bases line up with TRBD1. Looked up from germline, CDR1 is LGHDT and CDR2 is YNNKEL (reference sequence). The CDR3 runs 17 residues. V was clipped by 4 bases and J by 0 bases; unmatched bases: 8. CDR3 coding DNA: TGTGCCAGCAGCCGTTTTACAGGGGGAAGCTCTGGAAACACCATATATTTT. It encodes CASSRFTGGSSGNTIYF.

J is TRBJ2-3 and V is TRBV6-5; maybe TRBD2 (5 bases). The ends were cut back, 0 bases at V and 5 bases at J, with 12 bases in the middle. Germline CDR1 and CDR2: MNHEY and SVGAGI. The CDR3 is 15 amino acids. The CDR3 loop is CASSYSRVEEDTQYF. The CDR3 bases are TGTGCCAGCAGTTACTCGAGGGTAGAGGAAGATACGCAGTATTTT.

This clone has at least ten counts. This chain connects TRBV25-1 to TRBJ1-6; no reliable D call. Germline V gene data show CDR1 as MGHDK and CDR2 as SYGVNS. The ends were cut back, 7 bases at V and 7 bases at J, with 17 bases in the middle. The CDR3 totals 15 residues. In DNA form, the CDR3 reads TGTGCCAGCACCCCGAGCGGGGATAACAATTCACCCCTCCACTTT. Its translation is CASTPSGDNNSPLHF.

The V and J genes are TRBV19 and TRBJ2-1; the D gene is possibly TRBD1 (6 bases). This CDR3 is built from 14 residues. V was trimmed by 4 bases and J by 8 bases, leaving 15 bases between them. Germline V gene lookup returns CDR1 LNHDA and CDR2 SQIVND (reference sequence). CDR3: CASSKGQFVDEQFF. In nucleotides, the CDR3 is TGTGCCAGTAGTAAAGGACAGTTTGTGGATGAGCAGTTCTTC.

J is TRBJ1-2 and V is TRBV7-9; TRBD1 might be the D (6 bases). This CDR3 spans 13 amino acids. Trimming took 5 bases from V and 2 from J, leaving 9 bases between them. The V gene's germline CDR1 is SEHNR and CDR2 FQNEAQ (reference sequence). The CDR3 bases are TGTGCCAGCAGCGTCGGGACAAACTATGGCTACACCTTC. Protein sequence: CASSVGTNYGYTF.

J is TRBJ2-3 and V is TRBV14, with D possibly TRBD2 on 5 matching bases. V was cut by 4 bases and J by 5 bases, with 7 bases left in between. Germline loops: CDR1 SGHDN, CDR2 FVKESK. This CDR3 is built from 12 residues. CDR3 in DNA: TGTGCCAGCAGCCGGAGCGGAGATACGCAGTATTTT. It specifies CASSRSGDTQYF.

The rearrangement joins TRBV2 to TRBJ2-1, with 11 bases identical to TRBD2. Germline CDR1 is SNHLY and CDR2 is FYNNEI. V was pared by 1 base and J by 5 bases, with 4 bases of the junction left unmatched. The CDR3 has 16 amino acids. In nucleotides, the CDR3 is TGTGCCAGCAGTGAAGGATTAGCGGGAGGGGACAATGAGCAGTTCTTC. Amino acids: CASSEGLAGGDNEQFF.

The chain is built from TRBV11-2 and TRBJ1-2; D may be TRBD1 (5 bases). The CDR3 runs 13 residues. Deletions cut 0 bases from V and 13 bases from J, with 15 bases between. Germline CDR1 is SGHAT and CDR2 is FQNNGV. CDR3 DNA sequence: TGTGCCAGCAGCTTAGATCAGGGCAGCGTTGGCACCTTC. This codes for CASSLDQGSVGTF.

The CDR3 loop reads CASSSTGVEQFF. CDR3 bases: TGTGCCAGCAGCTCGACAGGGGTGGAGCAGTTCTTC. This chain links TRBV5-6 with TRBJ2-1, with 8 bases aligning to TRBD1. Germline lookup yields CDR1 SGHDT and CDR2 YYEEEE. The length of the CDR3 is 12 residues. V shed 3 bases and J 10 bases; nucleotides not matched to a gene: 3.

CDR3 nucleotide sequence: TGCGCCAGCAGCCTTCGCGGCCAGGGGTCTGGAAACACCATATATTTT. The encoded protein is CASSLRGQGSGNTIYF. J is TRBJ1-3 and V is TRBV5-1; D may be TRBD1 (6 bases). V was trimmed by 4 bases and J by 1 base, leaving 15 bases between them. The CDR3 has 16 residues. Germline-derived CDR1 and CDR2 are SGHRS and YFSETQ.

The genes are TRBV6-2 or TRBV6-3 and TRBJ2-1, with 8 bases that match TRBD1. Germline V CDR1 and CDR2: MNHEY, SVGEGT. Losses at the gene ends were 6 bases for V and 6 bases for J; bases not matched to a gene: 7. The CDR3 runs to 14 residues. DNA for the CDR3: TGTGCCAGCAGCCCCCCGGACAGGGTCAATGAGCAGTTCTTC. It yields the protein CASSPPDRVNEQFF.

The V gene is TRBV6-5, the J gene TRBJ1-2; 7 bases align to TRBD1. Germline V lookup: CDR1 MNHEY, CDR2 SVGAGI. V dropped 4 bases and J dropped 7; count of bases not matched to a gene: 12. The length of the CDR3 is 15 residues. The CDR3 loop reads CASSLARTGLAGYTF. The DNA for the CDR3 is TGTGCCAGCAGTTTAGCAAGGACAGGTTTGGCTGGCTACACCTTC.

The V call is TRBV28, the J call TRBJ2-7; D may be TRBD2 (5 bases). Germline values: CDR1 MDHEN, CDR2 SYDVKM. Trimming stripped 6 bases from V and 0 bases from J, with 18 bases between. The CDR3 sequence is 16 residues long. As DNA, the CDR3 is TGTGCCAGCAGACCCTATTTCGGGAATAGCTCCTACGAGCAGTACTTC. This encodes CASRPYFGNSSYEQYF.

This chain joins TRBV5-1 and TRBJ2-3; D is uncertain. Germline lookup yields CDR1 SGHRS and CDR2 YFSETQ. The CDR3 sequence is 13 residues long. The germline V and J ends were trimmed by 5 bases and 3 bases, with 10 bases remaining between them. The CDR3 spells CASREYGTDTQYF. DNA for the CDR3: TGCGCCAGCAGGGAGTATGGTACAGATACGCAGTATTTT.

The chain carries TRBV6-1 and TRBJ1-5, with TRBD1 as a possible D gene (6 bases). CDR3 length: 15 residues. CDR1 MNHNS and CDR2 SASEGT come from the germline V gene. Trimming took 3 bases from V and 7 from J, leaving 16 bases between them. The CDR3 here is CASSDSGGPGQPQHF. Written as DNA, the CDR3 is TGTGCCAGCAGTGATTCTGGGGGCCCGGGGCAGCCCCAGCATTTT.

The chain links TRBV3-1 (or the pseudogene TRBV3-2) to TRBJ2-4; D call uncertain. The CDR3 is 18 residues long. The germline V gene has CDR1 LGHDT and CDR2 YNNKEL (reference sequence). Trimming removed 0 bases at V and 0 bases at J, with 15 bases between. The CDR3 nucleotides read TGTGCCAGCAGCCAAGATTGGGCTCGCAATTTAGCCAAAAACATTCAGTACTTC. It yields the protein CASSQDWARNLAKNIQYF.

This clone was counted between two and nine times. The chain uses TRBV19 and TRBJ2-1, with 16 bases fitting TRBD2. V lost 5 bases to trimming and J lost 9 bases; unmatched junction nucleotides: 7. Germline V gene data show CDR1 as LNHDA and CDR2 as SQIVND (reference sequence). There are 16 residues in the CDR3. CDR3 protein: CASSAQGLAGGLEQFF. CDR3 coding DNA: TGTGCCAGTAGTGCCCAGGGACTAGCGGGGGGGCTTGAGCAGTTCTTC.

A word on this clone: Within the sample, other DNA sequences also encode this same CDR3. The CDR3 region has the DNA TGTGCCAGCTCACCACCGTACGGGTACGAGCAGTACTTC. Its protein is CASSPPYGYEQYF. V is TRBV18 and J is TRBJ2-7; D gene uncertain. The V gene lost 0 bases and the J gene lost 4 bases, with 7 bases spanning the gap. Looked up from germline, CDR1 is KGHSH and CDR2 is LQKENI. The CDR3 extends over 13 amino acids.

This chain uses TRBV4-3 with TRBJ2-3; D is perhaps TRBD2 (7 bases). Trimming removed 4 bases at V and 4 bases at J, with 12 bases between. Germline V lookup: CDR1 LGHNA, CDR2 YSLEER. This CDR3 has 14 amino acids. DNA for the CDR3: TGCGCCAGCAGCCCGGGGGGCAGGGCAGATACGCAGTATTTT. Its protein product is CASSPGGRADTQYF.

The CDR3 nucleotides are TGTGCCAGCAGCTTCGGGGGCTCCTACGAGCAGTACTTC. It is translated as CASSFGGSYEQYF. This sequence joins TRBV5-4 and TRBJ2-7; D is perhaps TRBD2 (6 bases). Deletions cut 2 bases from V and 0 bases from J, with 6 bases between. The germline gives CDR1 SGHNT, CDR2 YYREEE (reference sequence). The CDR3 sequence is 13 residues long.

The chain links TRBV12-3 or TRBV12-4 to TRBJ2-1, with 7 positions matching TRBD2. The V gene end was trimmed by 5 bases and the J gene end by 6 bases; junction bases not matched to a gene: 4. The CDR3 runs to 13 residues. CDR3 nucleotides: TGTGCCAGCAGTCGACTAGCTTCCAATGAGCAGTTCTTC. It encodes CASSRLASNEQFF.

This clone was recorded only once. This sequence joins TRBV11-3 and TRBJ2-2; D call uncertain. V was trimmed by 0 bases and J by 5 bases, leaving 7 bases between them. The germline V gene has CDR1 SGHNT and CDR2 YENEEA. The CDR3 length is 14 residues. In nucleotides, the CDR3 is TGTGCCAGCAGCTTAGAGTCAGGTACCGGGGAGCTGTTTTTT. It translates to CASSLESGTGELFF.

The V gene is TRBV11-2, the J gene TRBJ2-3; D is ambiguous. This CDR3 is built from 14 residues. Germline CDR1 SGHAT, CDR2 FQNNGV. Trimming pared 4 bases from V and 2 bases from J, leaving 10 bases between. This CDR3 reads CASSSRSLTDTQYF. The CDR3, as DNA: TGTGCCAGCAGCTCTCGAAGCCTCACAGATACGCAGTATTTT.

The chain carries TRBV11-2 and TRBJ2-3; 13 nucleotides match TRBD2. CDR1 and CDR2 (germline): SGHAT, FQNNGV. The V gene end was trimmed by 2 bases and the J gene end by 1 base; junction bases not matched to a gene: 3. This CDR3 spans 17 amino acids. CDR3 DNA: TGTGCCAGCAGCTTACGGACTAGCGGGGGAGGCACAGATACGCAGTATTTT. Its translation is CASSLRTSGGGTDTQYF.

The V and J genes are TRBV19 and TRBJ1-2; TRBD1 matches 7 bases. With V trimmed by 5 bases and J by 3 bases, 18 bases remained unmatched. The CDR3 contains 18 residues. Germline values: CDR1 LNHDA, CDR2 SQIVND (reference sequence). The CDR3 coding sequence is TGTGCCAGTAGTTCTACCGGGACAGAAATTGTATATTACTATGGCTACACCTTC. Protein sequence: CASSSTGTEIVYYYGYTF.

This chain connects TRBV4-1 to TRBJ2-5, with D possibly TRBD2 on 6 matching bases. The germline V and J ends were trimmed by 4 bases and 4 bases, with 19 bases remaining between them. This CDR3 is 16 amino acids long. The germline V gene has CDR1 MGHRA and CDR2 YSYEKL. The CDR3 coding sequence is TGCGCCAGCAGCCCTTTGCGGGGTAGGATTGGAGAGACCCAGTACTTC. Its protein is CASSPLRGRIGETQYF.